These T cell receptor beta chains were read from a single sample in a study of cytomegalovirus exposure and HLA in healthy donors. TCRdb's table, derived via immunoSEQ multiplex PCR, lists solely in-frame clones and lacks some. The data contain 60,000 to 85,000 clones, nearly 96% of them singletons. Sequencing was performed on PBMCs. All receptors come from a young woman in good health and CMV-seropositive. Both conserved end residues are part of each CDR3. A D gene is named only where the DNA matches it firmly. Clone size is not always given. Where it is, it says once, few, many or a class for expanded clones.

V	J	size	D	DNA	CDR3
TRBV27	TRBJ2-1	.	.	TGTGCCAGCAGTTTCACCGGTACCTACAATGAGCAGTTCTTC	CASSFTGTYNEQFF
TRBV5-6	TRBJ1-3	once	.	TGTGCCAGCAGCTCCTACTCTGGAAACACCATATATTTT	CASSSYSGNTIYF
TRBV28	TRBJ1-1	.	.	TGTGCCAGCAGCGGTACAGGGACGGCTGAAGCTTTCTTT	CASSGTGTAEAFF
TRBV5-1	TRBJ2-1	.	.	TGCGCCAGCGAGCTTGGACACAATCCAAGGGGCAATGAGCAGTTCTTC	CASELGHNPRGNEQFF
TRBV4-3	TRBJ2-3	.	.	TGCGCCAGCAGCCAAGATCGGGGTGGGAGTGGAACAGATACGCAGTATTTT	CASSQDRGGSGTDTQYF
TRBV5-4	TRBJ2-1	.	.	TGTGCCAGCACGGTAATGGGGAGCTCCTACAATGAGCAGTTCTTC	CASTVMGSSYNEQFF
TRBV7-9	TRBJ2-1	.	.	TGTGCCAGCAGCGGTAGCTGGGTCTCCTACAATGAGCAGTTCTTC	CASSGSWVSYNEQFF
TRBV28	TRBJ2-2	.	TRBD1	TGTGCCAGCAGTTCTACATACAGGGGCACCGGGGAGCTGTTTTTT	CASSSTYRGTGELFF
TRBV7-8	TRBJ1-4	.	TRBD1	TGTGCCAGCAGCTGGGGGGACAGGGGAGGGGAAAAACTGTTTTTT	CASSWGDRGGEKLFF
TRBV28	TRBJ2-5	once	.	TGTGCCAGCAGTTTCTCGGCCGGGTTTAGACCACAAGAGACCCAGTACTTC	CASSFSAGFRPQETQYF
TRBV9	TRBJ2-7	.	.	TGTGCCAGCAGCGGGCGGGGCAGCGACTACGAGCAGTACTTC	CASSGRGSDYEQYF
TRBV5-1	TRBJ1-1	.	.	TGCGCCAGCAGCTTGGTGGCGGGATTTTCTGTGAACACTGAAGCTTTCTTT	CASSLVAGFSVNTEAFF
TRBV29-1	TRBJ2-1	.	TRBD2	TGCAGCGTTGGAGGACTAGCGGGAGTCAGGGGCAATGAGCAGTTCTTC	CSVGGLAGVRGNEQFF
TRBV6-6	TRBJ1-2	.	.	TGTGCCAGCAGTTACGGGCAGGGAGGCTATGGCTACACCTTC	CASSYGQGGYGYTF
TRBV7-2	TRBJ2-1	.	.	TGTGCCAGCAGCGATTACAACGAGCAGTTCTTC	CASSDYNEQFF
TRBV27	TRBJ1-5	.	.	TGTGCCAGCAGTTTCAAACAGGGTAGGGGCAATCAGCCCCAGCATTTT	CASSFKQGRGNQPQHF
TRBV7-9	TRBJ1-1	.	.	TGTGCCAGCAGTCGGACTGAAGCTTTCTTT	CASSRTEAFF
TRBV5-1	TRBJ2-4	once	TRBD2	TGCGCCAGCAGCTGGAAACCGACTAGCGGGAGGGATCTAGCCAAAAACATTCAGTACTTC	CASSWKPTSGRDLAKNIQYF
TRBV7-9	TRBJ2-1	.	.	TGTGCCAGCAGCTTAGCGGCAGGGAACAATGAGCAGTTCTTC	CASSLAAGNNEQFF
TRBV19	TRBJ2-7	.	.	TGTGCCAGTAGTTTTAATAGCGTCCCTATACCCTACGAGCAGTACTTC	CASSFNSVPIPYEQYF
TRBV6-5	TRBJ2-1	.	.	TGTGCCAGCAGTCCAGGTATGGGTGAGCAGTTCTTC	CASSPGMGEQFF
TRBV4-1	TRBJ1-2	.	TRBD1	TGCGCCAGCAGCCAGGACAGGGGGGTCGGGTATGGCTACACCTTC	CASSQDRGVGYGYTF
TRBV5-8	TRBJ2-7	.	.	TGTGCCAGCAGCTCCCCCCTCGACAGGTACGAGCAGTACTTC	CASSSPLDRYEQYF
TRBV7-9	TRBJ2-7	.	.	TGTGCCAGCAGCCCCTCTAACGACCCCGGGAAACTGCAGTACTTC	CASSPSNDPGKLQYF
TRBV10-1	TRBJ1-2	.	.	TGCGCCAGCAGTGAGAAGGAGAATGGCTACACCTTC	CASSEKENGYTF
TRBV27	TRBJ2-1	.	TRBD2	TGTGCCAGCAGTCCTTCGGGACTAGCGATCAACAATGAGCAGTTCTTC	CASSPSGLAINNEQFF
TRBV5-6	TRBJ2-7	.	.	TGTGCCAGCAGCGTAGGGGCGTCCTTATCCTACGAGCAGTACTTC	CASSVGASLSYEQYF
TRBV7-2	TRBJ2-5	.	.	TGTGCCAGCAGCTCCCGACATGAGACCCAGTACTTC	CASSSRHETQYF